This TCR beta chain was obtained from a study of blood T cell repertoires in COVID-19. CDR3 length: 17 amino acids. The junction had 14 bases not matched to a gene; V was cut back by 4 bases and J by 5 bases. Germline V lookup: CDR1 SGHVS, CDR2 FNYEAQ. Clones were read by immunoSEQ multiplex PCR, and TCRdb kept only the in-frame ones, dropping some. The sample lists about 200,000 clones; approximately 91% were seen once. This clonotype was obtained from a man in his forties with acute or convalescent COVID-19. The sample consisted of peripheral blood. The chain links TRBV7-6 to TRBJ2-1, with 7 bases aligning to TRBD2. The CDR3 bases are TGTGCCAGCAGCTCCCTCCGGTTGCGGGGGATCAACAATGAGCAGTTCTTC. Amino acids: CASSSLRLRGINNEQFF.